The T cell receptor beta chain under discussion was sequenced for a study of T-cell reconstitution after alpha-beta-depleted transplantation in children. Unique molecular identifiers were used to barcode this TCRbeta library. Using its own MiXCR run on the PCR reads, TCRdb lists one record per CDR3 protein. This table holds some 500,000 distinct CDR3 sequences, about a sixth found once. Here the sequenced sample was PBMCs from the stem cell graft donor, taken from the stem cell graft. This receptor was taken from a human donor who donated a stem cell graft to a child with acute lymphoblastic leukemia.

Here the CDR3 reads CASSLAIYGRGDTGELFF. The DNA for the CDR3 is TGCGCCAGCAGCTTGGCCATCTACGGCCGGGGGGACACCGGGGAGCTGTTTTTT. The chain joins TRBV5-1 to TRBJ2-2, with 7 bases fitting TRBD2. This CDR3 is 18 amino acids long. V dropped 0 bases and J dropped 3; count of bases not matched to a gene: 11. CDR1 is SGHRS and CDR2 is YFSETQ in the germline V gene.